What follows is one T cell receptor (beta chain) and its context. The data belong to a study of blood T cell repertoires in COVID-19. Background on the study: Samples came from the United States, Italy and Spain, spanning acute and convalescent COVID-19. PBMCs, B-cell-depleted T cells, or T cells were the source of the cDNA or gDNA that made up the material.

V lost 5 bases to trimming and J lost 2 bases, with 13 bases between them. The CDR3 totals 14 residues. Germline V gene lookup returns CDR1 LGHDT and CDR2 YNNKEL (reference sequence). The repertoire was sequenced with immunoSEQ multiplex PCR; TCRdb's copy has only in-frame clones and lacks some. Of around 230,000 clones listed, 84% were seen once; the top ten hold approximately 2.4%. The sequence came from a man aged 35 to 55 who had recovered from COVID-19. The rearrangement links TRBV3-1 (or the pseudogene TRBV3-2) to TRBJ2-7; D remains ambiguous. The sample consisted of peripheral blood. CDR3 in DNA: TGTGCCAGCAGCGCCCGGTCCCGCACCTACGAGCAGTACTTC. Amino acids: CASSARSRTYEQYF.